This TCR beta chain was sequenced in a study of blood T cell repertoires in COVID-19. Study as a whole: Nucleic acid was either cDNA or gDNA, and it came from T cells, B-cell-depleted T cells, or PBMCs.

In the study's own analysis: Reference gene primers were amplified, and this amplification served to estimate nucleated cell counts. Profiling relied on immunoSEQ multiplex PCR, and the TCRdb table lists in-frame clones only, not all of them. V, J and clone size are taken as reported in that table, and D and trimming were inferred from the DNA itself. The table lists around 200,000 clones, less than 90% of them singletons, with approximately 3.1% in the top ten. All enrollees were roughly 18 to 90 years old and from approximately 24 US areas. Trimming stripped 0 bases from V and 4 bases from J, with 18 bases between. This CDR3 region has 18 residues. Germline V CDR1 and CDR2: LGHDT, YNNKEL (reference sequence).

The TCR sequence derives from a woman aged 45-60 years in a cohort exposed to, infected with or recovered from COVID-19 (not recorded which). V gene TRBV3-1 (or the pseudogene TRBV3-2) combines with J gene TRBJ1-4; tentative D call: TRBD1 (6 bases). Material for sequencing was PBMCs or T cells enriched from blood (not recorded which). CDR3 sequence (DNA): TGTGCCAGCAGCCAAGATAAAGAGGCAGGGGTACTTAATGAAAAACTGTTTTTT. Its translation is CASSQDKEAGVLNEKLFF.